Below, one TCR beta chain is given with its context. This table comes from immunoSEQ multiplex PCR, and its TCRdb copy is limited to in-frame clones, with some not included. The table shows more than 1,200,000 clones, with just under 99% occurring only once. The CDR3 sequence is 14 residues long. J was trimmed by 5 bases and V by 3 bases; bases with no gene match: 3. Germline V gene lookup returns CDR1 SNHLY and CDR2 FYNNEI. The CD4+ fraction was divided into a CD45RA+ naive subset and a CD45RA-negative memory subset. The entry originates in a study of shared clonotypes between healthy human individuals.

Sequencing input: naive CD4+ T cells sorted from blood. The subset here: CD45RA+ positively selected. The V gene is TRBV2, the J gene TRBJ1-5, with 8 bases lining up with TRBD1. The receptor comes from a man younger than 40 in good health. The CDR3 reads CASSEDRVYQPQHF. The CDR3 bases are TGTGCCAGCAGTGAGGACAGGGTTTATCAGCCCCAGCATTTT.